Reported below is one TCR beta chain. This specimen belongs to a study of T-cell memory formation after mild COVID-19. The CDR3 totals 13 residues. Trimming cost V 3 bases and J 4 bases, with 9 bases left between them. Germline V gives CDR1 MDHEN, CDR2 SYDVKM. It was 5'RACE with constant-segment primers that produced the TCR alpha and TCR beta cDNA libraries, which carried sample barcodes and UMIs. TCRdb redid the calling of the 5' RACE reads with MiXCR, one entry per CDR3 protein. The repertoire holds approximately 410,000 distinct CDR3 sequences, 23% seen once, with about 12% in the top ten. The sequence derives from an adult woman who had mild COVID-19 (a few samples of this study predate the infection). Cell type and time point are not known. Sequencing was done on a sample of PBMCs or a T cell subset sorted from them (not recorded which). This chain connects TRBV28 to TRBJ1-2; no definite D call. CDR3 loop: CASSFPRGYGYTF. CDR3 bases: TGTGCCAGCAGTTTCCCCCGCGGCTATGGCTACACCTTC.